One sample yielded the 16 T cell receptor beta chains listed below, sequenced in a study of CD8 T cells in ankylosing spondylitis. TCRdb passed the 5' RACE reads through MiXCR, listing each CDR3 protein once. The sample shows 270,000 or so distinct CDR3 sequences, 15% to 20% of them seen only once. Sequenced material: blood, either unsorted or a sorted T cell fraction (not recorded which). The source of these receptors is a male donor with ankylosing spondylitis or in good health (not recorded which).

Regarding this clonotype: Just one base apart from a much larger clone, this may be a read error. The chain recombines TRBV7-9 with TRBJ2-1, with 7 bases lining up with TRBD1. CDR1 and CDR2 from the germline V gene are SEHNR and FQNEAQ (reference sequence). The CDR3 totals 14 residues. The CDR3 protein is CASSRWRTGRELFF. The CDR3 coding sequence is TGTGCCAGCAGCCGATGGCGGACAGGACGTGAGCTGTTCTTC.

In regard to this clonotype: Mismatch with germline at one junction end may stem from a read error. J is TRBJ2-7 and V is TRBV6-1; D is ambiguous. In germline, CDR1 is MNHNS, CDR2 SASEGT. The CDR3 consists of 14 residues. DNA of the CDR3: TGTTCCAGCAGTCCGGGTATGAATGTCGGCGAGCAGTACTTC. Protein: CSSSPGMNVGEQYF.

This clonotype was counted at least ten times. The chain recombines TRBV7-9 with TRBJ2-3; D not resolved. V shed 0 bases and J shed 2 bases, with 12 bases lying between them. CDR1 and CDR2 (germline): SEHNR, FQNEAQ (reference sequence). This CDR3 is 16 amino acids long. Written as DNA, the CDR3 is TGTGCCAGCAGCTTAGCCGGGCTACATGACACAGATACGCAGTATTTT. Amino acids: CASSLAGLHDTDTQYF. Full variable domain (rest looked up from reference TRBV7-9 and TRBJ2-3): DTGVSQNPRHKITKRGQNVTFRCDPISEHNRLYWYRQTLGQGPEFLTYFQNEAQLEKSRLLSDRFSAERPKGSFSTLEIQRTEQGDSAMYLCASSLAGLHDTDTQYFGPGTRLTVL.

This clonotype was seen ten or more times. V is TRBV11-2 and J is TRBJ2-1; D call uncertain. This CDR3 contains 11 residues. The V gene lost 8 bases and the J gene lost 5 bases, with 7 bases spanning the gap. Germline CDR1 reads SGHAT; CDR2 reads FQNNGV. CDR3 DNA sequence: TGTGCCAGCTTGTTGGACAATGAGCAGTTCTTC. Protein: CASLLDNEQFF.

This clonotype has a count of ten or more. The gene calls are TRBV7-8 and TRBJ2-5; no clear D. This CDR3 has 14 residues. Germline V gene sequence: CDR1 SGHVS, CDR2 FQNEAQ. V lost 3 bases to trimming and J lost 1 base, with 9 bases between them. The CDR3 region is CASSFPNSQETQYF. CDR3 DNA sequence: TGTGCCAGCAGCTTTCCTAACAGCCAAGAGACCCAGTACTTC. Filled out from reference TRBV7-8 and TRBJ2-5, the complete variable domain reads GAGVSQSPRYKVAKRGQDVALRCDPISGHVSLFWYQQALGQGPEFLTYFQNEAQLDKSGLPSDRFFAERPEGSVSTLKIQRTQQEDSAVYLCASSFPNSQETQYFGPGTRLLVL.

This clonotype was observed at least ten times. CDR3 nucleotide sequence: TGCAGCGTTGAACGAGGTTTGGGGCCCTACGAGCAGTACTTC. This translates into CSVERGLGPYEQYF. This rearrangement joins TRBV29-1 to TRBJ2-7; D possibly corresponds to TRBD1 (5 bases). Germline-derived CDR1 and CDR2 are SQVTM and ANQGSEA. The CDR3 runs to 14 residues. Trimming shortened V by 2 bases and J by 2 bases, and 13 bases separated the two germline ends.

The gene calls are TRBV9 and TRBJ1-1; 10 nucleotides line up with TRBD1. Germline V lookup: CDR1 SGDLS, CDR2 YYNGEE. This CDR3 contains 15 residues. Unmatched junction bases numbered 6, after V lost 3 bases and J lost 4 bases. In DNA form, the CDR3 reads TGTGCCAGCAGCGCCTCCGGGACAGGGGCCACTGAAGCTTTCTTT. This gives the protein CASSASGTGATEAFF.

This sequence joins TRBV7-9 and TRBJ1-2, with D unclear. There are 14 residues in the CDR3. V was pared by 5 bases and J by 3 bases, with 13 bases between. Germline CDR1 reads SEHNR; CDR2 reads FQNEAQ (reference sequence). This chain's CDR3 is CASSVVDGDYGYTF. CDR3 sequence (DNA): TGTGCCAGCAGCGTCGTTGACGGCGACTATGGCTACACCTTC.

This clonotype was recorded at least ten times. The chain recombines TRBV20-1 with TRBJ2-7; D perhaps matches TRBD1 (5 bases). Trimming left V 0 bases short and J 2 bases short, with 8 bases between. Germline V gene data show CDR1 as DFQATT and CDR2 as SNEGSKA (reference sequence). The CDR3 covers 13 residues. In DNA, the CDR3 is TGCAGTGCTAGAGAGGCAGGGACCTACGAGCAGTACTTC. Protein: CSAREAGTYEQYF.

This clonotype has a handful of counts. The CDR3 region has the DNA TGTGCCAGCAGCTTCGTAGCGGCTAGCACAGATACGCAGTATTTT. As protein: CASSFVAASTDTQYF. The V and J genes are TRBV7-2 and TRBJ2-3; maybe TRBD2 (6 bases). Germline V gives CDR1 SGHTA, CDR2 FQGNSA. The length of the CDR3 is 15 residues. Trimming pared 3 bases from V and 0 bases from J, leaving 10 bases between.

The rearrangement links TRBV6-1 to TRBJ2-3; 9 nucleotides line up with TRBD2. Germline assignment: CDR1 MNHNS and CDR2 SASEGT. Losses at the gene ends were 6 bases for V and 0 bases for J; bases not matched to a gene: 7. CDR3 length: 16 residues. The DNA for the CDR3 is TGTGCCAGCAGCCTCCTTAGCGGGAGAAGCACAGATACGCAGTATTTT. Translated: CASSLLSGRSTDTQYF.

This sequence joins TRBV12-3 or TRBV12-4 and TRBJ1-5, with a weak D call TRBD1 (5 bases). V was clipped by 6 bases and J by 6 bases, with 18 bases between them. CDR3 size: 15 residues. The CDR3: CASSQWPGGTQPQHF. In nucleotides, the CDR3 is TGTGCCAGCAGCCAATGGCCGGGGGGGACTCAGCCCCAGCATTTT.

This clonotype was detected a few times. This chain uses TRBV6-5 with TRBJ2-1; unclear D gene. Germline V gene sequence: CDR1 MNHEY, CDR2 SVGAGI. The CDR3 contains 15 residues. Deletions cut 2 bases from V and 6 bases from J, with 14 bases between. The CDR3 loop reads CASSYEIAPRNEQFF. The CDR3 nucleotides read TGTGCCAGCAGTTACGAAATAGCTCCTCGCAATGAGCAGTTCTTC.

The genes are TRBV12-3 or TRBV12-4 and TRBJ2-5; D is undetermined. The germline V and J ends were trimmed by 3 bases and 1 base, with 9 bases remaining between them. The CDR3 spans 14 residues. CDR3 loop: CASSFGSVQETQYF. Written as DNA, the CDR3 is TGTGCCAGCAGTTTCGGTTCGGTCCAAGAGACCCAGTACTTC.

In its sample, this clonotype was seen a few times. The chain has TRBV7-9 and TRBJ2-1; 8 nucleotides match TRBD2. The germline V gene encodes CDR1 SEHNR and CDR2 FQNEAQ (reference sequence). The CDR3 has 15 residues. V was clipped by 2 bases and J by 4 bases; unmatched bases: 4. In nucleotides, the CDR3 is TGTGCCAGCAGCTTAATCGGGAGGGGATACAATGAGCAGTTCTTC. Protein: CASSLIGRGYNEQFF.

The V and J genes are TRBV20-1 and TRBJ2-7; 8 nucleotides align to TRBD2. The CDR3 covers 17 residues. Germline lookup yields CDR1 DFQATT and CDR2 SNEGSKA (reference sequence). J gave up 4 bases and V 2 bases, and 16 bases lay outside the gene matches. This CDR3 reads CSARPDPSGSDAYEQYF. Written as DNA, the CDR3 is TGCAGTGCTAGACCAGATCCGAGCGGGAGTGACGCTTACGAGCAGTACTTC.